The source of this T cell receptor (beta chain) is a study of cytomegalovirus exposure and HLA in healthy donors. Study findings and constraints: The classifier reportedly diagnosed cytomegalovirus status with high specificity and sensitivity.

This clone occurred a few times. What it binds is unknown. Sequencing was performed with immunoSEQ multiplex PCR; in TCRdb, only in-frame clones are kept and a portion is missing. The sample consists of approximately 270,000 clones, 80% to 90% of them appearing once. V lost 5 bases and J lost 7, with 14 bases in between. The germline V gene has CDR1 MGHDK and CDR2 SYGVNS. The CDR3 sequence is 13 residues long. The rearrangement joins TRBV25-1 to TRBJ1-2; D may be TRBD1 (5 bases). The receptor was derived from a woman younger than 35 in good health and CMV-seronegative. The sequencing input was PBMCs. The CDR3, as DNA: TGTGCCAGCAGTAAGGGGCAGGGAGGTGGCTACACCTTC. Amino acids: CASSKGQGGGYTF.